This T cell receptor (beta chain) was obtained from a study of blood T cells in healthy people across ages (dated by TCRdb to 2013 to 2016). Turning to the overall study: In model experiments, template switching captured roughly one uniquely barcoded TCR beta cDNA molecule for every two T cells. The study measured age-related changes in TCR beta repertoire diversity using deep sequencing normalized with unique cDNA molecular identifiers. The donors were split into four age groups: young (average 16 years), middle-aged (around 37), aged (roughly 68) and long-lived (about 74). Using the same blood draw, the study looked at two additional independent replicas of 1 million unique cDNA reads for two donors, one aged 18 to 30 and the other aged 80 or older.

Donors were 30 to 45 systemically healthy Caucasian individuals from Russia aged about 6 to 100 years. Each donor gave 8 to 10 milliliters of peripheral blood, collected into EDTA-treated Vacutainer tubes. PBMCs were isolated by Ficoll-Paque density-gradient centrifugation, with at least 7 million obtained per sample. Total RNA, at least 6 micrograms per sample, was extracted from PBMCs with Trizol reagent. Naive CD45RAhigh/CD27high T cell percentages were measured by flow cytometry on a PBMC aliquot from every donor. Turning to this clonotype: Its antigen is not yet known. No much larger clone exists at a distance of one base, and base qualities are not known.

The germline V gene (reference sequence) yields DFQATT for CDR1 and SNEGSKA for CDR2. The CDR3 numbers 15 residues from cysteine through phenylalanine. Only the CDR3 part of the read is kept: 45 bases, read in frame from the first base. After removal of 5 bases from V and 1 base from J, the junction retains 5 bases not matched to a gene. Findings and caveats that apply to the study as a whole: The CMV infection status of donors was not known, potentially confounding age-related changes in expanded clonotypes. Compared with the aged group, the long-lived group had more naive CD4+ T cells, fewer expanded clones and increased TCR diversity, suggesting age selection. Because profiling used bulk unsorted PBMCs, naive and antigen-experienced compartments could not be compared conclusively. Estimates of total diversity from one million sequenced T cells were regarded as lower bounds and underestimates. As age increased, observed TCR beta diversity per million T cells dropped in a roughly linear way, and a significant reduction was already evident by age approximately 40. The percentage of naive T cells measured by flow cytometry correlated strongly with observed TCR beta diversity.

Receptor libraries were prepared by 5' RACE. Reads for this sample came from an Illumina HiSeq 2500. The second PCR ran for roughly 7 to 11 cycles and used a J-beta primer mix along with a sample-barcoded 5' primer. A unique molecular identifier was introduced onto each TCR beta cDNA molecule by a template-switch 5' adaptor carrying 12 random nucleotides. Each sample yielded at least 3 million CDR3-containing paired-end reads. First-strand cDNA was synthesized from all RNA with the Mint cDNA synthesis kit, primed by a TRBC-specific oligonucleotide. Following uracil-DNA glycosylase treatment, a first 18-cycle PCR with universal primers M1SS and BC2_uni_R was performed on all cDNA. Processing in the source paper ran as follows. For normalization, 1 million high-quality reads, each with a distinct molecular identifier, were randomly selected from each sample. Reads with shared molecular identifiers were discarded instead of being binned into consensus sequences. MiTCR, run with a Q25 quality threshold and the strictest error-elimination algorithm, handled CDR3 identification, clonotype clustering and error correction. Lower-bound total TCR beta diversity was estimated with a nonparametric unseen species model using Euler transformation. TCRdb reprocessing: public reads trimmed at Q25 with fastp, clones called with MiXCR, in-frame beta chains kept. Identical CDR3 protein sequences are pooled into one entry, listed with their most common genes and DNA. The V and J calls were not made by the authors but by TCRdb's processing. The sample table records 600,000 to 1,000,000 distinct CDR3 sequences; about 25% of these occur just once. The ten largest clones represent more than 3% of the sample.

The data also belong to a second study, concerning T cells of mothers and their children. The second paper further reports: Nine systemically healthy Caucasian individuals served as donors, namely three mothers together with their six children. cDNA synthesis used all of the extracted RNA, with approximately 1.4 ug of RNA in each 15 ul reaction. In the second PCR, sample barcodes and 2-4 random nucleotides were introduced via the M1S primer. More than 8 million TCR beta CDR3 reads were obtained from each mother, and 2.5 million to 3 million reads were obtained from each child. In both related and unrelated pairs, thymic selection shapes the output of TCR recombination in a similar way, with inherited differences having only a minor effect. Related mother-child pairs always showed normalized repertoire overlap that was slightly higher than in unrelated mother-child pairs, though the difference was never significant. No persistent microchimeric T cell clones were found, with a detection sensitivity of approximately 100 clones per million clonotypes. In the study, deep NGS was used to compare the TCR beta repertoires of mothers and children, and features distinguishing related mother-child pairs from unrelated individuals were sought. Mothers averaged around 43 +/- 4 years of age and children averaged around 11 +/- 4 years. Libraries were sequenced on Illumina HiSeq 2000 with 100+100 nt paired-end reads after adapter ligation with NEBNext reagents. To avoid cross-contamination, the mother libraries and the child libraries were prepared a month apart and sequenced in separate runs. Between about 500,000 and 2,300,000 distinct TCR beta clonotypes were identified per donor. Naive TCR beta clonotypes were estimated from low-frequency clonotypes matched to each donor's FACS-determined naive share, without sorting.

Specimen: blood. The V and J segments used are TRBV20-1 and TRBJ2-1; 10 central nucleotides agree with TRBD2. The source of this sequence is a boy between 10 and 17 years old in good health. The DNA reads TGCAGTGCTCCGCTAGCGGGGGTTTCCTACAATGAGCAGTTCTTC. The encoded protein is CSAPLAGVSYNEQFF.